The sequence of this TCR beta chain was determined in a study of coeliac disease. Looking at the study overall: The study queried TRBV7-2 bias without high-resolution HLA data. Study-wide results and caveats: Intraepithelial and lamina propria fractions were not highly pure. Few TRB amino acid sequences were shared between samples; most were unique. In active celiac disease, intraepithelial and lamina propria TRB and TRG repertoires were less clonal than controls. Unbiased detection of gliadin-specific T cells was judged not feasible with this approach.

Profiled with immunoSEQ multiplex PCR; TCRdb holds only in-frame clones, not every one. The sample carries about 3,700 clones, approximately 72% recorded once. For this clone: Its target is unknown.

The CDR3 consists of 19 residues. The germline CDR1 and CDR2 sequences are MNHNS and SASEGT. Trimming at V came to 4 bases and at J to 1 base, leaving 12 bases not matched to a gene. The sample was intraepithelial lymphocytes from the gut. The TCR originated in a woman aged 60 to 75 with active celiac disease. This chain connects TRBV6-1 to TRBJ2-3; 12 nucleotides line up with TRBD2. The CDR3, as DNA: TGTGCCAGCAGTGTGCGGCAAACTAGCGGGGGGTTGGGCACAGATACGCAGTATTTT. Translation gives CASSVRQTSGGLGTDTQYF.